This record concerns one T cell receptor beta chain sequence. Its recognized antigen is unknown. Base quality data are lacking; no much larger clone is found one base away. The data are from a study of T cell changes during pregnancy in multiple sclerosis (dated by TCRdb to the late 2010s). In the study overall: The study looked at changes in the T cell repertoire across pregnancy in women with multiple sclerosis.

Library method: the immunoSEQ multiplex PCR assay. TCRdb stores this immuneACCESS table with in-frame sequences only. Part of the clones is absent; in the studies checked, under half of the shortfall reflects unresolved V genes, and no reason is known for the rest. The sample table records 90,000 or so clones; roughly 90% of these occur just once. Of the sample, roughly 0.91% is held by the ten largest clones. This TCR came from a female donor with multiple sclerosis, enrolled in a pregnancy study. This sample comprised peripheral blood, obtained before pregnancy.

The base sequence is TGTGCCACCAGCACCTCAGGGGGAATGAATGAAAAACTGTTTTTT. This is translated as CATSTSGGMNEKLFF. The chain is made from TRBV15 and TRBJ1-4, and TRBD1 matches 7 of the central bases. CDR1 and CDR2 are drawn from the germline V gene (reference sequence): LNHNV, YYDKDF. Germline trimming amounts to 4 bases on V and 5 bases on J, with 7 as the count of junction bases outside the gene matches. From its cysteine to its phenylalanine, the CDR3 spans 15 amino acids. Solely the CDR3 DNA is kept, with 45 bases framed from the first base.